This T cell receptor (beta chain) was identified during a study of blood T cell repertoires in COVID-19. As for the study in general: Spain, Italy and the United States supplied samples that represented acute and convalescent COVID-19. Sources were T cells, B-cell-depleted T cells, or PBMCs; the material itself was cDNA or gDNA.

As processed by the authors: Reference gene primer amplification gave estimated nucleated cell counts. TCRdb keeps only in-frame clones here, not all; method: immunoSEQ multiplex PCR. The V and J calls and clone size are taken from that table; D and trimming were inferred from the DNA. The data contain 270,000 or so clones, approximately 90% of them seen just once; the ten biggest clones take up about 3%. This CDR3 is built from 14 residues. CDR1 is SGHNT, CDR2 YENEEA, per germline. J gave up 5 bases and V 6 bases, and 4 bases lay outside the gene matches. The sample taken for sequencing was peripheral blood. This sequence originates from a woman in her 30s with active or convalescent COVID-19. The V call is TRBV11-3, the J call TRBJ2-1; 10 bases line up with TRBD2. The CDR3 region is CASSSGGYNNEQFF. CDR3 in DNA: TGTGCCAGCAGTAGCGGGGGGTACAACAATGAGCAGTTCTTC.